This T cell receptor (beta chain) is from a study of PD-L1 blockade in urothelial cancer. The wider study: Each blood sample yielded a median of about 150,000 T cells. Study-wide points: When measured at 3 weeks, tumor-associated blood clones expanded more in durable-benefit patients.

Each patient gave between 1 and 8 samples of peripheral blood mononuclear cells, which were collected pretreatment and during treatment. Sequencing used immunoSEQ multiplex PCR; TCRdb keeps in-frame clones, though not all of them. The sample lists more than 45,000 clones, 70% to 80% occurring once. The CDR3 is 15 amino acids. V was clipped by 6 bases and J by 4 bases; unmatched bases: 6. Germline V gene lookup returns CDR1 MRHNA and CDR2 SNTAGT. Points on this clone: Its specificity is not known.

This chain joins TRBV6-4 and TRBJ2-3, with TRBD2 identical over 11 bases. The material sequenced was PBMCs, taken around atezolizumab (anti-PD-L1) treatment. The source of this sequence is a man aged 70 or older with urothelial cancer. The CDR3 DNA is TGTGCCAGCAGCAGGACTAGCGGGTTCCCAGATACGCAGTATTTT. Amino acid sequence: CASSRTSGFPDTQYF.